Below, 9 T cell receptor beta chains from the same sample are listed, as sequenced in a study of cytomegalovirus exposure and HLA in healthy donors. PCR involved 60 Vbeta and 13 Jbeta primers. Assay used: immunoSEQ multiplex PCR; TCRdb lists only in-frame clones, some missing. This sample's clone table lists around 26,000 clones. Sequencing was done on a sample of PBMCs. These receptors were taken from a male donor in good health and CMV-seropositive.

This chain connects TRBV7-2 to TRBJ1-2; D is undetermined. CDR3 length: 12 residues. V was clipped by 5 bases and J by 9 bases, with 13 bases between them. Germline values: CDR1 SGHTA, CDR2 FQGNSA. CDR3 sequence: CASSKSTASYTF. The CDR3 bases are TGTGCCAGCAGCAAAAGTACAGCTAGCTACACCTTC. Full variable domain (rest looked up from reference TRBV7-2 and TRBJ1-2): GAGVSQSPSNKVTEKGKDVELRCDPISGHTALYWYRQSLGQGLEFLIYFQGNSAPDKSGLPSDRFSAERTGGSVSTLTIQRTQQEDSAVYLCASSKSTASYTFGSGTRLTVV.

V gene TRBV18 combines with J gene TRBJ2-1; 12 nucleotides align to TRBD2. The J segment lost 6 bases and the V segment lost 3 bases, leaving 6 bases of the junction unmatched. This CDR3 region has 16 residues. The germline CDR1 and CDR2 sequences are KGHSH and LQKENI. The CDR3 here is CASSPPRLAGVNEQFF. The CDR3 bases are TGTGCCAGCTCACCTCCCAGACTAGCGGGGGTCAATGAGCAGTTCTTC. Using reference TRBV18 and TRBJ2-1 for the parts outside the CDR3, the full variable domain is NAGVMQNPRHLVRRRGQEARLRCSPMKGHSHVYWYRQLPEEGLKFMVYLQKENIIDESGMPKERFSAEFPKEGPSILRIQQVVRGDSAAYFCASSPPRLAGVNEQFFGPGTRLTVL.

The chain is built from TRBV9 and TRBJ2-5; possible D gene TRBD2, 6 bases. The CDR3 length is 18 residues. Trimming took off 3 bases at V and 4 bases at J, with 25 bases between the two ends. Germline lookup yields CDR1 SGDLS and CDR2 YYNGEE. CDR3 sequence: CASSGNQRSAGLIETQYF. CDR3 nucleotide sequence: TGTGCCAGCAGCGGTAACCAGAGGTCCGCGGGGCTTATAGAGACCCAGTACTTC.

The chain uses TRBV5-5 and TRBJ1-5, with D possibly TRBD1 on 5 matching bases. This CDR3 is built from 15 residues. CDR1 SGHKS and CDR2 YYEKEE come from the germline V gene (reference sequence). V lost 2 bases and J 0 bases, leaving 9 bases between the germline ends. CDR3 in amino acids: CASSLDSYSNQPQHF. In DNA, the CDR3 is TGTGCCAGCAGCTTAGACAGTTATAGCAATCAGCCCCAGCATTTT. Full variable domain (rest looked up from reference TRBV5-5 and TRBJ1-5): DAGVTQSPTHLIKTRGQQVTLRCSPISGHKSVSWYQQVLGQGPQFIFQYYEKEERGRGNFPDRFSARQFPNYSSELNVNALLLGDSALYLCASSLDSYSNQPQHFGDGTRLSIL.

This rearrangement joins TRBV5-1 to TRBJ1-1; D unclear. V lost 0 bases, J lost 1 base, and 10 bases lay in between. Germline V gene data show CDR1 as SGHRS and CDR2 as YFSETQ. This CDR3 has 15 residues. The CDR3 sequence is CASSLGGRENTEAFF. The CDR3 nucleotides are TGCGCCAGCAGCTTGGGCGGCAGAGAGAACACTGAAGCTTTCTTT.

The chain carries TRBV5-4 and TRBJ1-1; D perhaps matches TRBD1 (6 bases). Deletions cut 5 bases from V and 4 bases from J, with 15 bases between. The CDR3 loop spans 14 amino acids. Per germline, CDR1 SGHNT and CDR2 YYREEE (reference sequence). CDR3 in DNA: TGTGCCAGCAGAAGCAGGGACATTGGCACTGAAGCTTTCTTT. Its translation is CASRSRDIGTEAFF.

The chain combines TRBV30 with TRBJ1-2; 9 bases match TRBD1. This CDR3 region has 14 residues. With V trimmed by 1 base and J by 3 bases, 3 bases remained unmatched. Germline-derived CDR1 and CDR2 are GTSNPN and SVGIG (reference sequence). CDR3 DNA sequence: TGTGCCTGGAGTGAACAGGGGGCTGACTATGGCTACACCTTC. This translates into CAWSEQGADYGYTF.

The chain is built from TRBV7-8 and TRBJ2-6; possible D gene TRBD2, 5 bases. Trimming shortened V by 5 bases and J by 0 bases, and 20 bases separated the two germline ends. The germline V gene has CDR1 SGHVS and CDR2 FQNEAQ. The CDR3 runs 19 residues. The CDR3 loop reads CASSQTRRGLDSGANVLTF. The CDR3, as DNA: TGTGCCAGCAGCCAGACACGACGGGGATTAGACTCTGGGGCCAACGTCCTGACTTTC.

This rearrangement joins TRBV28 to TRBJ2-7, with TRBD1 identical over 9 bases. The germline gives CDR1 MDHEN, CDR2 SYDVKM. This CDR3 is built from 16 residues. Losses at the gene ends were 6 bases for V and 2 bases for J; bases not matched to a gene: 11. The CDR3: CASSYEGTGSAYEQYF. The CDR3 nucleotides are TGTGCCAGCAGCTACGAAGGGACAGGGTCCGCCTACGAGCAGTACTTC.